This T cell receptor (beta chain) was identified during a study of blood T cell repertoires in COVID-19. Study-level information: Collection of acute and convalescent COVID-19 samples took place in the United States, Italy and Spain. Nucleic acid was either cDNA or gDNA, and it came from T cells, B-cell-depleted T cells, or PBMCs.

The age range of participants was about 18 to 90 years, with residence in about two dozen US areas. The germline gives CDR1 SEHNR, CDR2 FQNEAQ (reference sequence). This CDR3 is built from 16 residues. V lost 1 base and J lost 4; bases outside the gene matches: 9. In the original analysis: Reference gene primers were amplified, and this amplification served to estimate nucleated cell counts. Clones were read by immunoSEQ multiplex PCR, and TCRdb kept only the in-frame ones, dropping some. The V and J calls and the clone size are those of that table, but D and trimming were determined from the DNA. The table has roughly 400,000 clones, over 85% seen once.

This chain uses TRBV7-9 with TRBJ1-1; TRBD1 matches at 7 bases. The TCR originated in a woman in her 30s who had recovered from COVID-19. Input material: PBMCs or T cells enriched from blood (not recorded which). The CDR3 DNA sequence: TGTGCCAGCAGCTTAGTGTTAGGGGGCACGAGCACTGAAGCTTTCTTT. This encodes CASSLVLGGTSTEAFF. Full variable domain (rest looked up from reference TRBV7-9 and TRBJ1-1): DTGVSQNPRHKITKRGQNVTFRCDPISEHNRLYWYRQTLGQGPEFLTYFQNEAQLEKSRLLSDRFSAERPKGSFSTLEIQRTEQGDSAMYLCASSLVLGGTSTEAFFGQGTRLTVV.